This TCR beta chain was observed in a study of control samples from healthy donors and cancer patients. V was cut by 1 base and J by 6 bases, with 4 bases left in between. Germline CDR1 reads MDHEN; CDR2 reads SYDVKM. The CDR3 contains 12 residues. The assay was immunoSEQ multiplex PCR, and TCRdb's table has in-frame clones only and misses some. The sample comprises around 63,000 clones, more than 75% of which are singletons, and approximately 2.1% rests with the top ten. As regards this clone: The sample has other DNA sequences that encode this CDR3 too.

This clonotype was sampled from a woman between 50 and 59 years old with head and neck cancer. The sequenced material came from PBMCs. The genes are TRBV28 and TRBJ1-5; D remains unclear. Written as DNA, the CDR3 is TGTGCCAGCAGTTTATTGGGTCAGCCCCAGCATTTT. Its translation: CASSLLGQPQHF.